These T cell receptor beta chains were read from a single sample in a study of graft-versus-host responses after intestinal transplantation. Data came from immunoSEQ multiplex PCR; TCRdb stores just in-frame clones and leaves some out. The data contain around 78,000 clones, around 87% of them singletons. No antigen has been assigned to these receptors. The sample here was unstimulated CD8+ T cells sorted from spleen or lymph node cells, taken before transplant. These receptors were taken from a human donor who was the organ donor for an intestinal transplant. Both conserved end residues are part of each CDR3. The D gene is left open where the match is weak. Clone size, where shown, is once, few, many, or a class for clones that have expanded.

CSVVSGEVEGYTF	TGCAGCGTTGTATCCGGGGAGGTTGAAGGCTACACCTTC	-	-	TRBV29-1	TRBJ1-2
CASSEEVGGAGTDTQYF	TGTGCCAGCAGTGAAGAGGTGGGGGGAGCGGGCACAGATACGCAGTATTTT	-	-	TRBV6-1	TRBJ2-3
CASSLVFGEGGQETQYF	TGCGCCAGCAGCTTGGTGTTCGGCGAAGGGGGCCAAGAGACCCAGTACTTC	-	-	TRBV5-1	TRBJ2-5
CASSLAAGAYNEQFF	TGCGCCAGCAGCTTGGCCGCCGGGGCCTACAATGAGCAGTTCTTC	-	-	TRBV5-1	TRBJ2-1
CASSDHHMTLGGTEAFF	TGTGCCAGCAGCGACCATCACATGACCCTGGGCGGCACTGAAGCTTTCTTT	-	-	TRBV25-1	TRBJ1-1
CASSEVGFEDSVSLYGYTF	TGTGCCAGCAGTGAAGTCGGGTTCGAGGACAGCGTCTCACTCTATGGCTACACCTTC	-	-	TRBV6-1	TRBJ1-2
CASSYSKSGANYGYTF	TGTGCCAGCAGTTACTCGAAGTCGGGAGCTAACTATGGCTACACCTTC	-	-	TRBV6-5	TRBJ1-2
CASSGSSGYEQYF	TGTGCCAGCAGTGGCTCTTCGGGCTACGAGCAGTACTTC	-	-	TRBV28	TRBJ2-7
CASSLSGLVGPGTEQFF	TGTGCCAGCAGCTTGAGTGGACTAGTGGGACCGGGCACTGAGCAGTTCTTC	once	TRBD2	TRBV5-4	TRBJ2-1
CASSYLPGQGNSPLHF	TGTGCCAGCAGCTACCTACCGGGACAGGGAAATTCACCCCTCCACTTT	-	TRBD1	TRBV11-1	TRBJ1-6
CASGRGTEAFF	TGTGCCAGCGGGCGAGGGACTGAAGCTTTCTTT	-	-	TRBV2	TRBJ1-1
CASSLETPVSYSNQPQHF	TGTGCCAGCAGTTTAGAGACACCGGTCTCTTATAGCAATCAGCCCCAGCATTTT	-	-	TRBV27	TRBJ1-5
CASSVGQGPYNEQFF	TGTGCCAGCAGCGTAGGTCAGGGGCCCTACAATGAGCAGTTCTTC	-	-	TRBV9	TRBJ2-1
CASSPGYEQYF	TGTGCCAGCAGTCCAGGGTACGAGCAGTACTTC	-	-	TRBV27	TRBJ2-7
CASTSGETGELFF	TGTGCCAGCACTAGCGGGGAAACCGGGGAGCTGTTTTTT	-	TRBD2	TRBV6-1	TRBJ2-2
CASSPLGGEVEKLFF	TGTGCCAGTAGTCCGTTGGGGGGGGAAGTTGAAAAACTGTTTTTT	-	-	TRBV19	TRBJ1-4
CAWSFPGHYYEQYF	TGTGCCTGGAGTTTCCCGGGACACTACTACGAGCAGTACTTC	-	-	TRBV30	TRBJ2-7
CASSIRQDNTEAFF	TGTGCCAGCAGCATCCGACAGGATAACACTGAAGCTTTCTTT	-	-	TRBV7-9	TRBJ1-1
CASSYLTGGDSYNEQFF	TGTGCCAGCAGCTACCTGACAGGAGGGGACTCCTACAATGAGCAGTTCTTC	-	-	TRBV7-4	TRBJ2-1
CAWSVAAISGNTIYF	TGTGCCTGGAGTGTAGCGGCCATCTCTGGAAACACCATATATTTT	-	-	TRBV30	TRBJ1-3
CASSPGTGSYEQYF	TGCGCCAGCAGCCCCGGGACAGGCTCCTACGAGCAGTACTTC	-	TRBD1	TRBV4-1	TRBJ2-7
CASERTVPALHTEAFF	TGTGCCAGCGAACGGACAGTTCCCGCGTTGCACACTGAAGCTTTCTTT	-	-	TRBV28	TRBJ1-1
CASSYSPHEANEKLFF	TGTGCCAGCAGTTACTCCCCACACGAGGCTAATGAAAAACTGTTTTTT	-	-	TRBV6-6	TRBJ1-4
CASRQSSNQPQHF	TGTGCCAGTAGACAAAGTAGCAATCAGCCCCAGCATTTT	-	-	TRBV19	TRBJ1-5
CAWSVNKLMNTEAFF	TGTGCCTGGAGTGTAAACAAGTTAATGAACACTGAAGCTTTCTTT	-	-	TRBV30	TRBJ1-1
CAWGFTGWGDTEAFF	TGTGCCTGGGGTTTTACAGGGTGGGGTGACACTGAAGCTTTCTTT	-	-	TRBV30	TRBJ1-1
CASSQGGMGNQPQHF	TGCGCCAGCAGCCAAGGCGGGATGGGCAATCAGCCCCAGCATTTT	-	-	TRBV4-1	TRBJ1-5
CTSGYLGAEAFF	TGTACCAGCGGGTATTTGGGCGCTGAAGCTTTCTTT	once	-	TRBV7-3	TRBJ1-1
CASSFYAGELFF	TGTGCCAGCAGTTTTTATGCCGGGGAGCTGTTTTTT	medium-sized	-	TRBV6-1	TRBJ2-2
CASSFGGYTYEQYF	TGTGCCAGCAGTTTTGGGGGCTACACCTACGAGCAGTACTTC	-	-	TRBV28	TRBJ2-7
CASSSSVSNQPQHF	TGTGCCAGCAGCTCGAGTGTTAGCAATCAGCCCCAGCATTTT	-	-	TRBV7-9	TRBJ1-5
CASSLTGVGTEAFF	TGTGCCAGTAGCCTGACAGGGGTAGGCACTGAAGCTTTCTTT	once	TRBD1	TRBV19	TRBJ1-1
CASSGTGGSYNEQFF	TGTGCCAGCTCTGGAACAGGGGGCTCCTACAATGAGCAGTTCTTC	-	TRBD1	TRBV18	TRBJ2-1
CASSSGGQGSGGYTF	TGTGCCAGCAGTTCAGGGGGACAGGGTTCTGGTGGCTACACCTTC	-	TRBD1	TRBV6-1	TRBJ1-2
CAGSPSSGGSYNEQFF	TGTGCCGGCAGCCCCTCCTCGGGGGGCTCCTACAATGAGCAGTTCTTC	-	TRBD2	TRBV11-3	TRBJ2-1
CASSYDSPNTEAFF	TGTGCCAGCAGTTACGACAGCCCCAACACTGAAGCTTTCTTT	-	-	TRBV6-5	TRBJ1-1
CASSPRQGVIEQYF	TGTGCCAGCAGCCCTCGACAGGGAGTCATAGAGCAGTACTTC	-	TRBD1	TRBV9	TRBJ2-7
CASSHQVGASYNSPLHF	TGCGCCAGCAGCCATCAGGTGGGAGCCTCCTATAATTCACCCCTCCACTTT	-	-	TRBV4-1	TRBJ1-6
CASSLGRSRETQYF	TGTGCCAGCAGCTTAGGCAGGAGCAGAGAGACCCAGTACTTC	-	-	TRBV7-9	TRBJ2-5
CASSLGQGDTEAFF	TGTGCCAGCAGTTTAGGACAGGGGGACACTGAAGCTTTCTTT	-	TRBD1	TRBV27	TRBJ1-1
CASRTSGGGYEQYF	TGTGCCAGCAGGACTAGCGGGGGGGGCTACGAGCAGTACTTC	-	TRBD2	TRBV27	TRBJ2-7
CASSLWTLSSYNEQFF	TGTGCCAGCAGTTTATGGACACTAAGCTCCTACAATGAGCAGTTCTTC	-	-	TRBV27	TRBJ2-1